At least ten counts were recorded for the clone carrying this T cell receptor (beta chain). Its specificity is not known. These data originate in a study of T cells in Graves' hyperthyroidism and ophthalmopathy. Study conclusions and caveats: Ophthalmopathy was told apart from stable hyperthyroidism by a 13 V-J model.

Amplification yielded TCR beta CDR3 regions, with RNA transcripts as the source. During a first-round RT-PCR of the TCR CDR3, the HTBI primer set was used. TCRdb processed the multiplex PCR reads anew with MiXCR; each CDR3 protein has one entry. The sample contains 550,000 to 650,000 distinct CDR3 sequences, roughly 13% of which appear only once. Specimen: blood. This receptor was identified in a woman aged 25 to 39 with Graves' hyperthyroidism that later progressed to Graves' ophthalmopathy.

The CDR3 protein is CASSVTGSSYEQYF. CDR3 DNA sequence: TGTGCCAGCAGCGTTACAGGGAGCTCCTACGAGCAGTACTTC. The chain has TRBV7-2 and TRBJ2-7; TRBD1 is a possible D gene (6 bases). From germline, CDR1 is SGHTA and CDR2 FQGNSA. Between the trimmed V and J ends, which lost 5 bases and 0 bases, there was a span of 11 bases. The CDR3 consists of 14 residues.